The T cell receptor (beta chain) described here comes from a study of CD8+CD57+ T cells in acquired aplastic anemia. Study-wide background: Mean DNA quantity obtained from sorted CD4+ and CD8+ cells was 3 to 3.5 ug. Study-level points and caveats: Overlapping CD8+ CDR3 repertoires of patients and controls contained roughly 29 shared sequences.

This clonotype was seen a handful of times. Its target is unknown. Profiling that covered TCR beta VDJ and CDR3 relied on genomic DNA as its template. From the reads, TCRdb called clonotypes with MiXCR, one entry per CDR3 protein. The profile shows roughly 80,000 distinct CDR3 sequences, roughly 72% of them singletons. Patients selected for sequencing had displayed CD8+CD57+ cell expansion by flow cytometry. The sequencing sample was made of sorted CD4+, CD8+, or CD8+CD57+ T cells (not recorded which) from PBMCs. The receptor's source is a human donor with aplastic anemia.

CDR3 residues: CAISENTEAFF. The CDR3 DNA reads TGTGCCATCAGTGAGAACACTGAAGCTTTCTTT. The V gene is TRBV10-3, the J gene TRBJ1-1; D uncertain. Trimming took 2 bases from V and 2 from J, leaving 0 bases between them. Germline CDR1 reads ENHRY; CDR2 reads SYGVKD. This CDR3 is 11 amino acids long.